Listed below are T cell receptor beta chains from one sample, sequenced in a study of shared clonotypes between healthy human individuals. TCRdb's table, derived via immunoSEQ multiplex PCR, lists solely in-frame clones and lacks some. The table shows some 2 million clones, with about 95% occurring only once. Sequenced input: naive CD8+ T cells sorted from blood. The origin of the receptors is a man in his late teens or twenties in good health. CDR3s include the opening cysteine and the closing phenylalanine or tryptophan. Each record gives: V gene, D gene, clone size, J gene, CDR3 DNA, CDR3 protein. A D gene is named only where the DNA matches it firmly. For some rows the clone size is stated as once, few or many, or as a class when expanded; others skip it.

TRBV2	.	.	TRBJ2-5	TGTGCCAGCAGTGAAAGCAGGGATGGATCTTGGGAGACCCAGTACTTC	CASSESRDGSWETQYF
TRBV5-1	TRBD2	.	TRBJ2-7	TGCGCCAGCAGTGCCAGGGACTATAACCCCTACGAGCAGTACTTC	CASSARDYNPYEQYF
TRBV5-1	.	.	TRBJ2-3	TGCGCCAGCAGCTTATCCAGGGAATCCACAGATACGCAGTATTTT	CASSLSRESTDTQYF
TRBV6-5	.	.	TRBJ1-1	TGTGCCAGCAGCCCCGTGGCAGCGAACACTGAAGCTTTCTTT	CASSPVAANTEAFF
TRBV9	.	.	TRBJ2-1	TGTGCCAGCAGCGTAGGTTCCAACAATGAGCAGTTCTTC	CASSVGSNNEQFF
TRBV29-1	.	.	TRBJ2-1	TGCAGCGTTGGTGTGGGGGGCAATGAGCAGTTCTTC	CSVGVGGNEQFF
TRBV28	TRBD2	once	TRBJ2-3	TGTGCCAGCAGTAGACTAGCGGCTTTCACAGATACGCAGTATTTT	CASSRLAAFTDTQYF
TRBV5-1	TRBD1	.	TRBJ2-7	TGCGCCAGCAGCTTGAGGCAGGGGGCATCCTACGAGCAGTACTTC	CASSLRQGASYEQYF
TRBV15	.	.	TRBJ2-2	TGTGCCACCAGCAGAGCTGCGGGGACCGGGGAGCTGTTTTTT	CATSRAAGTGELFF
TRBV6-6	TRBD2	.	TRBJ2-1	TGTGCCAGCAGTTACTCGAAACTAGCGGGGGACAATGAGCAGTTCTTC	CASSYSKLAGDNEQFF